Presented here are 28 T cell receptor beta chains from one specimen sequenced in a study of blood T cell repertoires in COVID-19 (dated by TCRdb to the early 2020s). Libraries were prepared through the immunoSEQ multiplex PCR assay. Not all clones reach the TCRdb copy of this immuneACCESS table, which keeps in-frame sequences only. Checked studies attribute under half of the gap to unresolved V genes and leave the rest unexplained. Recorded for this sample are 50,000 to 65,000 clones; 80% to 90% of them occurred a single time. 6.3% of the sample is taken by the ten largest. Sequencing was carried out using peripheral blood. The receptors were gathered from a human donor in a cohort sampled during active COVID-19.

This clone was counted only a few times. V usage is TRBV2 and J usage is TRBJ2-2; D gene unclear. Germline V CDR1 and CDR2: SNHLY, FYNNEI. This CDR3 comprises 14 residues. V was clipped by 10 bases and J by 1 base, with 13 bases between them. The CDR3 sequence: CAILGAENTGELFF. CDR3 DNA sequence: TGTGCCATCCTCGGAGCAGAGAACACCGGGGAGCTGTTTTTT.

The J gene is TRBJ2-5, the V gene TRBV5-6; D remains ambiguous. Between the trimmed V and J ends, which lost 2 bases and 2 bases, there was a span of 7 bases. This CDR3 has 13 amino acids. CDR1 is SGHDT, CDR2 YYEEEE, per germline. The CDR3 is CASSFRGQETQYF. The CDR3 DNA is TGTGCCAGCAGCTTCCGCGGTCAAGAGACCCAGTACTTC.

This clone appeared once. The J gene is TRBJ1-1, the V gene TRBV5-1; 11 bases agree with TRBD1. V shed 4 bases and J 4 bases; nucleotides not matched to a gene: 9. There are 16 residues in the CDR3. CDR1 and CDR2 (germline): SGHRS, YFSETQ. The CDR3 reads CASSPLTGTGGTEAFF. The DNA of the CDR3 is TGCGCCAGCAGCCCCTTAACCGGGACAGGGGGCACTGAAGCTTTCTTT.

This clone was found a few times. The CDR3 region is CASGQGFYGNQPQHF. The CDR3 nucleotides are TGTGCCTCAGGACAGGGCTTTTATGGCAATCAGCCCCAGCATTTT. This rearrangement joins TRBV30 to TRBJ1-5, with 8 bases aligning to TRBD1. In germline, CDR1 is GTSNPN, CDR2 SVGIG (reference sequence). V was clipped by 7 bases and J by 2 bases; unmatched bases: 10. The CDR3 is 15 residues long. Using reference TRBV30 and TRBJ1-5 for the parts outside the CDR3, the full variable domain is SQTIHQWPATLVQPVGSPLSLECTVEGTSNPNLYWYRQAAGRGLQLLFYSVGIGQISSEVPQNLSASRPQDRQFILSSKKLLLSDSGFYLCASGQGFYGNQPQHFGDGTRLSIL.

About this clone itself: Additional DNA sequences in this sample encode the identical CDR3. J is TRBJ2-7 and V is TRBV5-4; the D is unclear. V lost 0 bases to trimming and J lost 0 bases, with 10 bases between them. There are 15 residues in the CDR3. The germline V gene has CDR1 SGHNT and CDR2 YYREEE (reference sequence). Here the CDR3 DNA reads TGTGCCAGCAGCTTGGGGAGAATTAGCTCCTACGAGCAGTACTTC. It yields the protein CASSLGRISSYEQYF.

This clone came up a few times. V usage is TRBV7-9 and J usage is TRBJ2-1; the match to TRBD2 covers 12 bases. Per germline, CDR1 SEHNR and CDR2 FQNEAQ (reference sequence). This CDR3 is 16 amino acids long. This CDR3 reads CALTSGGSFSYNEQFF. DNA of the CDR3: TGTGCTTTAACTAGCGGGGGGTCTTTCTCCTACAATGAGCAGTTCTTC.

The chain carries TRBV18 and TRBJ2-3; 7 bases are a match to TRBD2. J was trimmed by 3 bases and V by 2 bases; bases with no gene match: 8. CDR3 length: 16 residues. CDR1 is KGHSH and CDR2 is LQKENI in the germline V gene. The CDR3 region is CASSPGMAGDTDTQYF. DNA for the CDR3: TGTGCCAGCTCACCAGGGATGGCGGGAGATACAGATACGCAGTATTTT. Full variable domain (outside the CDR3, taken from reference TRBV18 and TRBJ2-3): NAGVMQNPRHLVRRRGQEARLRCSPMKGHSHVYWYRQLPEEGLKFMVYLQKENIIDESGMPKERFSAEFPKEGPSILRIQQVVRGDSAAYFCASSPGMAGDTDTQYFGPGTRLTVL.

The genes are TRBV5-1 and TRBJ2-7, with TRBD1 matching over 8 bases. The germline CDR1 and CDR2 sequences are SGHRS and YFSETQ. The CDR3 runs to 12 residues. V shed 4 bases, J shed 6 bases, and the junction held 3 bases outside the gene matches. As DNA, the CDR3 is TGCGCCAGCAGCAATCAGGGGGCCGAGCAGTACTTC. Translating gives CASSNQGAEQYF.

The chain employs TRBV5-1 and TRBJ2-1, with 10 bases aligning to TRBD2. This CDR3 contains 15 residues. The ends lost 5 bases at V and 5 bases at J; junction bases unmatched: 7. Germline V gene data show CDR1 as SGHRS and CDR2 as YFSETQ. The CDR3 protein is CASRPSGGVHNEQFF. CDR3 DNA: TGCGCCAGCAGACCTAGCGGGGGAGTCCACAATGAGCAGTTCTTC. Supplemented by reference TRBV5-1 and TRBJ2-1, the full variable domain reads KAGVTQTPRYLIKTRGQQVTLSCSPISGHRSVSWYQQTPGQGLQFLFEYFSETQRNKGNFPGRFSGRQFSNSRSEMNVSTLELGDSALYLCASRPSGGVHNEQFFGPGTRLTVL.

This clone occurred a few times. This chain links TRBV7-9 with TRBJ2-5; 10 bases map to TRBD2. With 5 bases clipped from V and 6 bases from J, the junction kept 12 bases outside the gene matches. Germline loops: CDR1 SEHNR, CDR2 FQNEAQ (reference sequence). CDR3 size: 16 residues. This chain's CDR3 is CASSPGGAGGRQTQYF. In DNA form, the CDR3 reads TGTGCCAGCAGCCCAGGTGGAGCGGGAGGGAGGCAGACCCAGTACTTC.

The rearrangement joins TRBV21-1 to TRBJ1-1; the D segment call TRBD1 is taken from the table without a DNA check. TRBV21-1 is flagged as a pseudogene. There are 15 residues in the CDR3. Here the CDR3 reads CASSTAQETNTEAFF. DNA of the CDR3: TGTGCCAGCAGCACCGCACAGGAAACGAACACTGAAGCTTTCTTT.

The chain carries TRBV5-1 and TRBJ2-1, with 9 bases fitting TRBD1. Germline CDR1 SGHRS, CDR2 YFSETQ. This CDR3 has 16 residues. V trimming: 0 bases; J trimming: 4 bases; junction bases outside the gene matches: 5. The CDR3 reads CASSLVWTGAYNEQFF. DNA for the CDR3: TGCGCCAGCAGCTTGGTATGGACAGGGGCGTACAATGAGCAGTTCTTC.

This chain uses TRBV5-1 with TRBJ1-2, with 7 bases identical to TRBD1. The junction had 2 bases not matched to a gene; V was cut back by 4 bases and J by 2 bases. This CDR3 is built from 13 residues. Germline-derived CDR1 and CDR2 are SGHRS and YFSETQ. CDR3 in amino acids: CASSPGQNYGYTF. The CDR3 nucleotides are TGCGCCAGCAGCCCGGGACAGAACTATGGCTACACCTTC.

The chain combines TRBV2 with TRBJ2-7; no reliable D call. Trimming took 5 bases from V and 3 from J, leaving 5 bases between them. The CDR3 totals 11 residues. CDR1 and CDR2 from the germline V gene are SNHLY and FYNNEI. The CDR3 bases are TGTGCCAGCAGTCCCGGCTACGAGCAGTACTTC. It encodes CASSPGYEQYF.

The chain employs TRBV28 and TRBJ1-5; D is perhaps TRBD1 (5 bases). Trimming stripped 1 base from V and 2 bases from J, with 12 bases between. The germline V gene has CDR1 MDHEN and CDR2 SYDVKM. The CDR3 sequence is 16 residues long. The CDR3 DNA is TGTGCCAGCAGTTTATTCCAGGGAGGTGGCAATCAGCCCCAGCATTTT. Translating gives CASSLFQGGGNQPQHF.

This rearrangement joins TRBV27 to TRBJ2-3, with D possibly being TRBD1 (5 bases). CDR1 MNHEY and CDR2 SMNVEV come from the germline V gene (reference sequence). The CDR3 is 13 residues long. V was shortened by 6 bases and J by 6 bases, with 13 bases between the two germline ends. CDR3 DNA: TGTGCCAGCAGGGGGCCCGCAGCCGATACGCAGTATTTT. As protein: CASRGPAADTQYF.

Only one count was recorded for this clone. This chain links TRBV10-3 with TRBJ2-3; 7 nucleotides line up with TRBD2. The CDR3 sequence is 15 residues long. The germline gives CDR1 ENHRY, CDR2 SYGVKD. The V and J ends lost 6 bases and 0 bases, in that order; junction bases with no gene match: 6. The CDR3 loop is CAISASSGSTDTQYF. CDR3 DNA sequence: TGTGCCATCAGCGCCAGTAGCGGGAGCACAGATACGCAGTATTTT.

This clone was seen once. CDR3 nucleotide sequence: TGTGCCATCTCTGGGGGGGGCTCCGAGCAGTACTTC. This gives the protein CAISGGGSEQYF. This sequence joins TRBV10-3 and TRBJ2-7, with a weak D call TRBD2 (7 bases). V lost 8 bases and J 6 bases, leaving 14 bases between the germline ends. Germline-derived CDR1 and CDR2 are ENHRY and SYGVKD. This CDR3 has 12 residues.

The rearrangement uses TRBV7-9 and TRBJ2-7, with 10 bases fitting TRBD1. Germline assignment: CDR1 SEHNR and CDR2 FQNEAQ (reference sequence). The CDR3 extends over 14 amino acids. Trimming took 5 bases from V and 6 from J; bases not matched to a gene: 7. The CDR3 bases are TGTGCCAGCAGCCCATGGGACAGGGGAGGCGAGCAGTACTTC. It specifies CASSPWDRGGEQYF.

This rearrangement joins TRBV5-6 to TRBJ1-2; D unresolved. Per germline, CDR1 SGHDT and CDR2 YYEEEE. Trimming left V 4 bases short and J 8 bases short, with 18 bases between. The CDR3 has 14 amino acids. The CDR3 here is CASSTRQAVEGYTF. In nucleotides, the CDR3 is TGTGCCAGCAGCACCCGGCAGGCAGTGGAAGGCTACACCTTC.

This clone occurred a few times. V usage is TRBV19 and J usage is TRBJ2-1; 8 nucleotides align to TRBD2. The germline V gene encodes CDR1 LNHDA and CDR2 SQIVND (reference sequence). V was clipped by 3 bases and J by 5 bases; unmatched bases: 3. This CDR3 region has 14 residues. CDR3 bases: TGTGCCAGTAGTATGAAGCGGGGGCACAATGAGCAGTTCTTC. Its protein is CASSMKRGHNEQFF.

The V gene is TRBV12-3 or TRBV12-4, the J gene TRBJ1-1; D gene uncertain. The CDR3 contains 12 residues. V gave up 4 bases and J gave up 5 bases, with 8 bases separating them. The CDR3 DNA reads as TGTGCCAGCAGTTCTGAGTGGACTGAAGCTTTCTTT. Residues: CASSSEWTEAFF.

The CDR3 sequence: CASSLTSGGDGTQYF. CDR3 nucleotides: TGTGCCAGCAGTCTTACTAGCGGGGGGGATGGTACGCAGTATTTT. The chain uses TRBV6-5 and TRBJ2-3; 13 bases fit TRBD2. Per the germline V gene, CDR1 is MNHEY and CDR2 is SVGAGI. V lost 5 bases, J lost 8 bases, and 7 bases stayed unmatched. The CDR3 runs to 15 residues.

For the CDR3, the DNA is TGTGCCAGCAGTCCAGGGGGCGGGAACTATGGCTACACCTTC. The encoded protein is CASSPGGGNYGYTF. This chain uses TRBV5-4 with TRBJ1-2, with 8 bases lining up with TRBD1. The J segment lost 2 bases and the V segment lost 5 bases, leaving 5 bases of the junction unmatched. Germline assignment: CDR1 SGHNT and CDR2 YYREEE (reference sequence). The CDR3 is 14 residues long.

The chain has TRBV20-1 and TRBJ1-2; D may be TRBD1 (6 bases). The CDR3 spans 14 residues. Trimming stripped 3 bases from V and 6 bases from J, with 17 bases between. Per germline, CDR1 DFQATT and CDR2 SNEGSKA (reference sequence). CDR3 sequence reads: CSASQIGTRNGYTF. DNA of the CDR3: TGCAGTGCTAGTCAAATCGGGACACGGAATGGCTACACCTTC.

The gene calls are TRBV28 and TRBJ1-1, with D uncertain. V was shortened by 1 base and J by 3 bases, with 9 bases between the two germline ends. The germline CDR1 and CDR2 sequences are MDHEN and SYDVKM. The CDR3 extends over 14 amino acids. The CDR3 bases are TGTGCCAGCAGTTTATATCCAGACTACACTGAAGCTTTCTTT. Its protein product is CASSLYPDYTEAFF.

The chain links TRBV5-1 to TRBJ2-3; possible D gene TRBD1, 6 bases. The CDR3 has 16 amino acids. The germline gives CDR1 SGHRS, CDR2 YFSETQ. V was clipped by 4 bases and J by 5 bases, with 20 bases between them. CDR3 nucleotides: TGCGCCAGCAGCCCAAGGGGGAGTGGGGGAGAAGATACGCAGTATTTT. Protein: CASSPRGSGGEDTQYF.

The V and J genes are TRBV6-5 and TRBJ2-1; 9 nucleotides match TRBD1. The germline V gene encodes CDR1 MNHEY and CDR2 SVGAGI. The CDR3 runs to 14 residues. Trimming at V came to 11 bases and at J to 13 bases, leaving 18 bases not matched to a gene. The CDR3: CALSSGTGPGTQFF. The CDR3 DNA reads as TGTGCCCTCTCTTCCGGGACAGGGCCTGGGACACAGTTCTTC.